The 20 T cell receptor beta chains below come from one sample, sequenced in a study of cytomegalovirus exposure and HLA in healthy donors. 60 Vbeta and 13 Jbeta primers were used in PCR. The data were produced by immunoSEQ multiplex PCR, yet TCRdb's version contains in-frame clones alone and is incomplete. The top ten clones hold under 5% of a sample with under 110,000 clones, approximately 85% of them seen once. Sequenced: PBMCs. The receptor source for this set is a man aged 25 to 45 in good health and CMV-seronegative.

The rearrangement uses TRBV27 and TRBJ2-7; 7 bases are a match to TRBD1. The germline V gene has CDR1 MNHEY and CDR2 SMNVEV (reference sequence). The length of the CDR3 is 15 residues. J lost 5 bases, V lost 5 bases, and 12 bases had no gene match. This CDR3 is CASSLHRDSINEQYF. As DNA, the CDR3 is TGTGCCAGCAGTCTCCACCGGGACAGTATAAACGAGCAGTACTTC.

The CDR3 region has the DNA TGTGCCAGCAGTGTAGCAGCGGGGGTTAACTATGGCTACACCTTC. Translation: CASSVAAGVNYGYTF. The chain uses TRBV6-1 and TRBJ1-2; maybe TRBD1 (5 bases). CDR3 length: 15 residues. V lost 4 bases and J lost 1, with 13 bases in between. Looked up from germline, CDR1 is MNHNS and CDR2 is SASEGT.

This rearrangement joins TRBV5-1 to TRBJ2-3; TRBD2 is a possible D gene (5 bases). The CDR3 has 17 residues. Trimming took off 3 bases at V and 6 bases at J, with 23 bases between the two ends. Looked up from germline, CDR1 is SGHRS and CDR2 is YFSETQ. The CDR3 DNA is TGCGCCAGCAGCTCCACGGGCGGATATAGCGAGTTGGATACGCAGTATTTT. Residues: CASSSTGGYSELDTQYF.

This chain links TRBV6-5 with TRBJ1-2, with a weak D call TRBD1 (5 bases). Trimming cost V 0 bases and J 7 bases, with 18 bases left between them. From germline, CDR1 is MNHEY and CDR2 SVGAGI. There are 16 residues in the CDR3. CDR3 in amino acids: CASSYSSGFGGGGYTF. The CDR3 DNA follows: TGTGCCAGCAGTTACTCCAGTGGATTCGGGGGAGGTGGCTACACCTTC.

J is TRBJ1-6 and V is TRBV7-9, with a weak D call TRBD1 (5 bases). Trimming shortened V by 2 bases and J by 5 bases, and 10 bases separated the two germline ends. The germline gives CDR1 SEHNR, CDR2 FQNEAQ (reference sequence). The CDR3 is 15 residues long. CDR3 residues: CASSLRSGNNSPLHF. DNA of the CDR3: TGTGCCAGCAGCTTACGATCAGGGAATAATTCACCCCTCCACTTT.

This clone was detected a few times. The CDR3 loop reads CASSYAGTGSSYNEQFF. In DNA, the CDR3 is TGTGCCAGCAGTTACGCCGGGACAGGGAGCTCCTACAATGAGCAGTTCTTC. The chain is built from TRBV5-4 and TRBJ2-1; 9 bases map to TRBD1. CDR1 is SGHNT, CDR2 YYREEE, per germline (reference sequence). The CDR3 has 17 residues. Trimming cost V 5 bases and J 0 bases; bases outside gene matches: 9. Supplemented by reference TRBV5-4 and TRBJ2-1, the full variable domain reads ETGVTQSPTHLIKTRGQQVTLRCSSQSGHNTVSWYQQALGQGPQFIFQYYREEENGRGNFPPRFSGLQFPNYSSELNVNALELDDSALYLCASSYAGTGSSYNEQFFGPGTRLTVL.

As concerns this clone: Other DNA variants within this sample encode the same CDR3. This rearrangement joins TRBV6-5 to TRBJ2-7, with TRBD1 matching over 8 bases. J lost 2 bases, V lost 6 bases, and 0 bases had no gene match. Per the germline V gene, CDR1 is MNHEY and CDR2 is SVGAGI. This CDR3 region has 12 residues. CDR3 loop: CASRTGAYEQYF. The CDR3 DNA sequence: TGTGCCAGCAGGACAGGGGCCTACGAGCAGTACTTC.

This chain joins TRBV7-9 and TRBJ2-1, with a tentative D call TRBD2 (5 bases). The CDR3 consists of 12 residues. The germline CDR1 and CDR2 sequences are SEHNR and FQNEAQ (reference sequence). V was clipped by 9 bases and J by 4 bases, with 10 bases between them. CDR3 nucleotide sequence: TGTGCCAGAGGACTTACTTACAATGAGCAGTTCTTC. Protein product: CARGLTYNEQFF.

The CDR3 loop reads CAGARGNYGYTF. In DNA form, the CDR3 reads TGTGCCGGGGCCCGAGGAAACTATGGCTACACCTTC. V is TRBV28 and J is TRBJ1-2; weak D call: TRBD1 (5 bases). Germline V CDR1 and CDR2: MDHEN, SYDVKM. The V end lost 11 bases, the J end lost 2 bases, and 12 bases lay between the germline ends. This CDR3 contains 12 residues.

CDR3 sequence (DNA): TGTGCCAGCAGCTCGAGGACAGGGAGCGATGAGCAGTTCTTC. Translation: CASSSRTGSDEQFF. The chain couples TRBV7-2 to TRBJ2-1; 8 bases agree with TRBD1. Germline values: CDR1 SGHTA, CDR2 FQGNSA. The ends lost 4 bases at V and 8 bases at J; junction bases unmatched: 7. This CDR3 comprises 14 residues.

V usage is TRBV5-6 and J usage is TRBJ1-6; D call uncertain. The CDR3 consists of 13 residues. Germline V gene data show CDR1 as SGHDT and CDR2 as YYEEEE. The V and J ends lost 0 bases and 8 bases respectively, with 6 bases between them. CDR3 DNA sequence: TGTGCCAGCAGCTTGGCTCTCGATTCACCCCTCCACTTT. It is translated as CASSLALDSPLHF.

The rearrangement uses TRBV7-7 and TRBJ2-5; 7 bases align to TRBD2. CDR3 size: 15 residues. The trim removed 0 bases at V and 4 bases at J, leaving 5 bases unmatched. Per the germline V gene, CDR1 is SSHAT and CDR2 is FNYEAQ (reference sequence). The CDR3 nucleotides read TGTGCCAGCAGCTTAGCGGGAGGGCCGGGAGAGACCCAGTACTTC. This translates into CASSLAGGPGETQYF.

The chain is built from TRBV5-1 and TRBJ2-5; the D is unclear. V was clipped by 1 base and J by 5 bases, with 18 bases between them. This CDR3 region has 16 residues. Looked up from germline, CDR1 is SGHRS and CDR2 is YFSETQ. This CDR3 reads CASSLLPREKVETQYF. The CDR3 coding sequence is TGCGCCAGCAGCTTGCTTCCGCGCGAGAAAGTGGAGACCCAGTACTTC.

V gene TRBV2 combines with J gene TRBJ1-2, with 9 positions matching TRBD1. The CDR3 sequence is 14 residues long. Germline V gives CDR1 SNHLY, CDR2 FYNNEI. The J segment lost 5 bases and the V segment lost 5 bases, leaving 6 bases of the junction unmatched. CDR3 coding DNA: TGTGCCAGCAGTCTACAGGGGGCGAGGTATGGCTACACCTTC. This encodes CASSLQGARYGYTF.

The CDR3 protein is CASSEQGVNTQPQHF. The CDR3 DNA follows: TGTGCCAGCAGTGAACAGGGTGTCAACACTCAGCCCCAGCATTTT. The V call is TRBV2, the J call TRBJ1-5, with D possibly TRBD1 on 5 matching bases. Deletions cut 2 bases from V and 6 bases from J, with 14 bases between. The CDR3 has 15 residues. Germline V lookup: CDR1 SNHLY, CDR2 FYNNEI.

The genes are TRBV19 and TRBJ2-3, with 7 bases identical to TRBD2. J was trimmed by 5 bases and V by 2 bases; bases with no gene match: 7. The CDR3 is made up of 15 amino acids. From germline, CDR1 is LNHDA and CDR2 SQIVND (reference sequence). CDR3 nucleotide sequence: TGTGCCAGTAGTATACGCGGGAGAAAGGGAGATACGCAGTATTTT. Translated: CASSIRGRKGDTQYF.

The table lists this clone with a few counts. CDR3 sequence (DNA): TGTGCCAGCAGCCGGACAGGGTTTAGCACAGATACGCAGTATTTT. Amino acids: CASSRTGFSTDTQYF. V is TRBV11-2 and J is TRBJ2-3, with 8 bases identical to TRBD1. The CDR3 is 15 amino acids. Germline V CDR1 and CDR2: SGHAT, FQNNGV. The junction had 4 bases not matched to a gene; V was cut back by 5 bases and J by 0 bases. Full variable domain (remainder filled in from reference TRBV11-2 and TRBJ2-3): EAGVAQSPRYKIIEKRQSVAFWCNPISGHATLYWYQQILGQGPKLLIQFQNNGVVDDSQLPKDRFSAERLKGVDSTLKIQPAKLEDSAVYLCASSRTGFSTDTQYFGPGTRLTVL.

This clone was counted a single time. The chain uses TRBV19 and TRBJ1-5; unclear D gene. The CDR3 consists of 17 residues. V dropped 5 bases and J dropped 4 bases, with 21 bases sitting between them. Germline values: CDR1 LNHDA, CDR2 SQIVND (reference sequence). CDR3 sequence reads: CASSPLMRRIENQPQHF. CDR3 sequence (DNA): TGTGCCAGTAGTCCCTTAATGAGGAGGATCGAAAATCAGCCCCAGCATTTT.

This chain uses TRBV7-2 with TRBJ2-3; the D gene is possibly TRBD2 (5 bases). CDR3 length: 12 residues. Germline lookup yields CDR1 SGHTA and CDR2 FQGNSA. V was shortened by 2 bases and J by 5 bases, with 5 bases between the two germline ends. The chain's CDR3 is CASSLSGDTQYF. The CDR3 DNA reads TGTGCCAGCAGCTTAAGCGGAGATACGCAGTATTTT.

V gene TRBV18 combines with J gene TRBJ1-3; D is ambiguous. Trimming cost V 3 bases and J 0 bases, with 9 bases left between them. The CDR3 totals 15 residues. Germline V gene data show CDR1 as KGHSH and CDR2 as LQKENI. The CDR3 protein is CASSPKYSSGNTIYF. CDR3 sequence (DNA): TGTGCCAGCTCACCTAAGTACAGCTCTGGAAACACCATATATTTT.